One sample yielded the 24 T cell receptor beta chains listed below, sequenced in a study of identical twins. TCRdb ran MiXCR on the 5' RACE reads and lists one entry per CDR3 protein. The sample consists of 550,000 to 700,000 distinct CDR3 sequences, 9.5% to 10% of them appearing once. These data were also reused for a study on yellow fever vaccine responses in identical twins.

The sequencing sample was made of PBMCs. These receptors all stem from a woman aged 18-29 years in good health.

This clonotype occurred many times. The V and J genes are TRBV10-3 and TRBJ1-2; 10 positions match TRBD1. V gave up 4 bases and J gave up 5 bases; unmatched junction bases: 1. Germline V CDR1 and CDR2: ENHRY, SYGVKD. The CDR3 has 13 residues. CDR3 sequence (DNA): TGTGCCATCAGTGGGACAGGGGGGTATGGCTACACCTTC. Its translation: CAISGTGGYGYTF.

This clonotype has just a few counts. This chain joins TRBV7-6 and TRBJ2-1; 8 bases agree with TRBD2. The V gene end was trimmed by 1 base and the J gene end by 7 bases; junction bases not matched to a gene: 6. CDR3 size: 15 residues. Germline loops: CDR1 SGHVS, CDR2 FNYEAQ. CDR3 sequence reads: CASSLGAGGGNEQFF. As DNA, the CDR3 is TGTGCCAGCAGCTTAGGGGCGGGAGGCGGGAATGAGCAGTTCTTC.

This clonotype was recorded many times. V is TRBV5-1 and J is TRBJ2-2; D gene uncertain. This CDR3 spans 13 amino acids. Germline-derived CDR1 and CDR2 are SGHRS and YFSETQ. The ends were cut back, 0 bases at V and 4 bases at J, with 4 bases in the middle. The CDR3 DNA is TGCGCCAGCAGCTTGGATGGCACCGGGGAGCTGTTTTTT. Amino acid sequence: CASSLDGTGELFF.

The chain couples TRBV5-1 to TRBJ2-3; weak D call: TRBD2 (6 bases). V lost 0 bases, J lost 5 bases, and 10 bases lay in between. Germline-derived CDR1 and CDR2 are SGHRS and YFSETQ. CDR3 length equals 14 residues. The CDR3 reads CASSLAGDKDTQYF. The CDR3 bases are TGCGCCAGCAGCTTGGCGGGGGATAAAGATACGCAGTATTTT.

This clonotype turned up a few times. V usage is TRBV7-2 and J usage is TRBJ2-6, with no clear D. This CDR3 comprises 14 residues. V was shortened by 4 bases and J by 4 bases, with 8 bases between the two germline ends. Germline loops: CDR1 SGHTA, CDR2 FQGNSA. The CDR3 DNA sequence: TGTGCCAGCAGCTCCCAGGCCGGGGCCAACGTCCTGACTTTC. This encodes CASSSQAGANVLTF.

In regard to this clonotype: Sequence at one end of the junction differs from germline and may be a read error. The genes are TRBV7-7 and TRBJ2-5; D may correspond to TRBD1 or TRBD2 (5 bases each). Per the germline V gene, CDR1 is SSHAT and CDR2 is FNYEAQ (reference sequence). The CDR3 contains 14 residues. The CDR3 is CASSSGPNQETQYF. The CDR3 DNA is TGTGCTAGCAGCTCGGGACCCAACCAAGAGACCCAGTACTTC.

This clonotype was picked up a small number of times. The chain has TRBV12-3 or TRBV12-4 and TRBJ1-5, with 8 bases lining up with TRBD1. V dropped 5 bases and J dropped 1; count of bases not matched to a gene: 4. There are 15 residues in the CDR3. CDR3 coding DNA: TGTGCCAGCAGTACCAGACAGGGGAGCAATCAGCCCCAGCATTTT. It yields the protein CASSTRQGSNQPQHF.

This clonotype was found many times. The CDR3 protein is CASSSFNEQFF. CDR3 sequence (DNA): TGTGCCAGCAGCTCTTTCAATGAGCAGTTCTTC. This chain connects TRBV3-1 to TRBJ2-1; D gene ambiguous. V lost 5 bases to trimming and J lost 6 bases, with 5 bases between them. The CDR3 is 11 amino acids. Looked up from germline, CDR1 is LGHDT and CDR2 is YNNKEL (reference sequence).

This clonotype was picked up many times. CDR3 DNA sequence: TGCAGTGCTGACTTAGGGATGACCACTGAAGCTTTCTTT. It yields the protein CSADLGMTTEAFF. The gene calls are TRBV20-1 and TRBJ1-1; D gene unclear. Germline V CDR1 and CDR2: DFQATT, SNEGSKA (reference sequence). Trimming cost V 5 bases and J 4 bases, with 14 bases left between them. The CDR3 sequence is 13 residues long.

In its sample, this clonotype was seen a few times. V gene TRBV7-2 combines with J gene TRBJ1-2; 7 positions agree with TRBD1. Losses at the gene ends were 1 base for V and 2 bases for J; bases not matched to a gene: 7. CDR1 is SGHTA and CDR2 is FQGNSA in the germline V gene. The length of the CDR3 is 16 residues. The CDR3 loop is CASSLGGGQRNYGYTF. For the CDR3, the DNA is TGTGCCAGCAGCTTAGGAGGGGGACAGCGGAACTATGGCTACACCTTC.

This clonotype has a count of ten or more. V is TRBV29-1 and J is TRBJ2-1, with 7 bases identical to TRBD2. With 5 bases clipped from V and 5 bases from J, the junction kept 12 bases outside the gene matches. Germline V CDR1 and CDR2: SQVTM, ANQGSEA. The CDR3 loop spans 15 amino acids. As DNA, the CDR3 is TGCAGCGTTAGCCGTTCGGGCGGGACTAACAATGAGCAGTTCTTC. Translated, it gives CSVSRSGGTNNEQFF.

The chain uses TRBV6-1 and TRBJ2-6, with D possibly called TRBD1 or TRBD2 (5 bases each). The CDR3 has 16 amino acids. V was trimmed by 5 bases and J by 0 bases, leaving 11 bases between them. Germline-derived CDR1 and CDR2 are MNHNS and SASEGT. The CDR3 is CASSRDRRSGANVLTF. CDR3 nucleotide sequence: TGTGCCAGCAGTCGGGACCGACGCTCTGGGGCCAACGTCCTGACTTTC.

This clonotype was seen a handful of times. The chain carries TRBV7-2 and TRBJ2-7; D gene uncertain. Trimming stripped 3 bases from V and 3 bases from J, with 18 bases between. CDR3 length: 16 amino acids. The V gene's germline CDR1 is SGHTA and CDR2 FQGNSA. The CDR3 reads CASSFLTPSGLYEQYF. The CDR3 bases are TGTGCCAGCAGCTTTTTGACCCCCTCGGGTCTCTACGAGCAGTACTTC. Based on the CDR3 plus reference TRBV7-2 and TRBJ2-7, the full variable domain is GAGVSQSPSNKVTEKGKDVELRCDPISGHTALYWYRQSLGQGLEFLIYFQGNSAPDKSGLPSDRFSAERTGGSVSTLTIQRTQQEDSAVYLCASSFLTPSGLYEQYFGPGTRLTVT.

DNA of the CDR3: TGCAGTGCTATGCGGGGACAGGGGGACCCAGATACGCAGTATTTT. It yields the protein CSAMRGQGDPDTQYF. The genes are TRBV20-1 and TRBJ2-3, with TRBD1 matching 11 bases. The junction had 7 bases not matched to a gene; V was cut back by 4 bases and J by 4 bases. CDR1 DFQATT and CDR2 SNEGSKA come from the germline V gene (reference sequence). The CDR3 has 15 amino acids.

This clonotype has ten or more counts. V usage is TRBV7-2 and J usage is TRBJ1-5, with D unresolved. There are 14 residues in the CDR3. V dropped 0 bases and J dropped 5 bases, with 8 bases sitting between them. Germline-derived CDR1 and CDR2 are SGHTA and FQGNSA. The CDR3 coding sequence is TGTGCCAGCAGCTTAGCCTATGGGGATCAGCCCCAGCATTTT. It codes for CASSLAYGDQPQHF.

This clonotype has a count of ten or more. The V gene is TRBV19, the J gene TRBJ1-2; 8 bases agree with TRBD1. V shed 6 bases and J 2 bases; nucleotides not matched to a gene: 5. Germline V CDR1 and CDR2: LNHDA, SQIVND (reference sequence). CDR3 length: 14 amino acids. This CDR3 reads CASSQRQGNYGYTF. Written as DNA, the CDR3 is TGTGCCAGTAGCCAGAGACAGGGGAACTATGGCTACACCTTC.

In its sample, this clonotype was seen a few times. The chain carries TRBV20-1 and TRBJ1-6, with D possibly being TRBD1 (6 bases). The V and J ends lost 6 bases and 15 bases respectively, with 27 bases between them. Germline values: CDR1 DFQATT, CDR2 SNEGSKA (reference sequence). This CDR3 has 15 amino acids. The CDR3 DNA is TGCAGTGCCCTATGGAGGGGGTCTAGAGAGGGGGTCCTCCACTTT. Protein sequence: CSALWRGSREGVLHF.

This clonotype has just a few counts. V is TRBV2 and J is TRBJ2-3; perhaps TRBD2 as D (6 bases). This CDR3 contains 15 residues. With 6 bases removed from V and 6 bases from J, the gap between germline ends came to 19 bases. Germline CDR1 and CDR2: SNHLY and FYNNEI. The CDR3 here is CASSFPGLPADTQYF. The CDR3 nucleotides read TGTGCCAGCAGCTTCCCGGGACTGCCCGCGGATACGCAGTATTTT.

The chain's CDR3 is CASSTGSNYGYTF. The CDR3 nucleotides are TGTGCCAGCAGTACAGGGTCCAACTATGGCTACACCTTC. This chain joins TRBV27 and TRBJ1-2, with D perhaps TRBD1 (6 bases). The V gene's germline CDR1 is MNHEY and CDR2 SMNVEV (reference sequence). Between the trimmed V and J ends, which lost 5 bases and 2 bases, there was a span of 9 bases. The CDR3 runs 13 residues.

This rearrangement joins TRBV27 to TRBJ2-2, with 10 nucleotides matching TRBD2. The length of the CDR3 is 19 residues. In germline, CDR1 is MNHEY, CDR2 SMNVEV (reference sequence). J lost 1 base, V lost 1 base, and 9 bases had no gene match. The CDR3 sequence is CASSLLGLADDQNTGELFF. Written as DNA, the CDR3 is TGTGCCAGCAGTTTATTAGGACTAGCGGACGACCAGAACACCGGGGAGCTGTTTTTT.

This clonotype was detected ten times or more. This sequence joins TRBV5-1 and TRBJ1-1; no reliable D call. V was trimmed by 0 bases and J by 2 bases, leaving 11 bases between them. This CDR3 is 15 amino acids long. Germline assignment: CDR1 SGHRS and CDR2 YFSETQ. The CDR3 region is CASSLVAASNTEAFF. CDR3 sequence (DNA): TGCGCCAGCAGCTTGGTGGCAGCCTCAAACACTGAAGCTTTCTTT.

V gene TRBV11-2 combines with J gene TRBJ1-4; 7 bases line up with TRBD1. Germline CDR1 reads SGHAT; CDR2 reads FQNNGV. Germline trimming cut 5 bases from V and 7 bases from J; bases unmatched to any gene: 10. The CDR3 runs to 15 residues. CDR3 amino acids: CASSMGQQTTEKLFF. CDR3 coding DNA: TGTGCCAGCAGCATGGGACAGCAAACGACTGAAAAACTGTTTTTT.

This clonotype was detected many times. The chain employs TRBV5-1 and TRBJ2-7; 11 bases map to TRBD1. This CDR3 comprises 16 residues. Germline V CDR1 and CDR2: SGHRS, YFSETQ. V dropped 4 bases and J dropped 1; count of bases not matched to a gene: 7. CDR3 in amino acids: CASSPSGTGGSYEQYF. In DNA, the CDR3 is TGCGCCAGCAGCCCCTCCGGGACAGGGGGATCCTACGAGCAGTACTTC.

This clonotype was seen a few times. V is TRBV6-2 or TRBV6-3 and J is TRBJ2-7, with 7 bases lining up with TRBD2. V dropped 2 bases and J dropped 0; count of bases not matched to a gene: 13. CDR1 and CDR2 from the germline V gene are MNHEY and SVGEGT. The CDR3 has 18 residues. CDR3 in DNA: TGTGCCAGCAGTTACATACGCCCTTTGGGCGGGAGCTCCTACGAGCAGTACTTC. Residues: CASSYIRPLGGSSYEQYF.